These T cell receptor beta chains were read from a single sample in a study of T-cell memory formation after mild COVID-19. TCRdb analysed the 5' RACE reads with MiXCR anew, one entry per CDR3 protein. The sample lists around 300,000 distinct CDR3 sequences, 10% to 15% occurring once. Sequencing was carried out using PBMCs or a T cell subset sorted from them (not recorded which). These receptors were obtained from a man younger than 30 who had mild COVID-19 (a few samples of this study predate the infection). Cell type and time point are not known. Both conserved end residues are part of each CDR3. The size of a clone is reported for some rows only, either as once, few or many, or as a class for expanded clones.

J: TRBJ2-3; size: few; V: TRBV6-2/TRBV6-3; CDR3: CASSFSPGLAGGPNTDTQYF
J: TRBJ2-5; size: few; V: TRBV20-1; CDR3: CSAMRGLISETQYF
J: TRBJ2-1; size: NA; V: TRBV3-1; CDR3: CASSQGGLKRLEFF
J: TRBJ2-5; size: many; V: TRBV7-7; CDR3: CASSPGSGGQETQYF
J: TRBJ1-2; size: NA; V: TRBV12-3/TRBV12-4; CDR3: CASSPPGQGRYGYTF
J: TRBJ2-6; size: few; V: TRBV7-3; CDR3: CASSLRPRGLGANVLTF
J: TRBJ2-5; size: many; V: TRBV6-5; CDR3: CASSYSTWTGGRQETQYF
J: TRBJ2-2; size: few; V: TRBV5-1; CDR3: CASSPGQGVDAGELFF
J: TRBJ1-2; size: many; V: TRBV6-1; CDR3: CASTSRQEDFYGYTF
J: TRBJ1-1; size: NA; V: TRBV5-6; CDR3: CASSLFGGAFF
J: TRBJ1-5; size: few; V: TRBV12-3/TRBV12-4; CDR3: CAIAPLDSNQPQHF
J: TRBJ1-2; size: few; V: TRBV4-3; CDR3: CASSHDRDRGFYGYTF
J: TRBJ2-3; size: NA; V: TRBV2; CDR3: CASSEEQGLSDTQYF
J: TRBJ2-3; size: many; V: TRBV10-3; CDR3: CAISDPSIAGGTDTQYF
J: TRBJ1-3; size: few; V: TRBV5-1; CDR3: CASSSGRSSGNTIYF
J: TRBJ1-1; size: many; V: TRBV3-1; CDR3: CASSQDSDRDTEAFF
J: TRBJ2-1; size: NA; V: TRBV7-9; CDR3: CASSPTPRYRSNNEQFF
J: TRBJ2-3; size: NA; V: TRBV4-1; CDR3: CASSQVLFTDTQYF
J: TRBJ1-3; size: NA; V: TRBV7-9; CDR3: CASSHGVSGNTIYF
J: TRBJ1-2; size: many; V: TRBV6-2/TRBV6-3; CDR3: CASWTLANYGYTF
J: TRBJ2-3; size: NA; V: TRBV6-5; CDR3: CASSPKARDTQYF
J: TRBJ2-5; size: NA; V: TRBV6-5; CDR3: CASSLRYRDRATETQYF
J: TRBJ1-5; size: few; V: TRBV20-1; CDR3: CSASTGGHQPQHF
J: TRBJ2-1; size: few; V: TRBV12-3/TRBV12-4; CDR3: CASAGTIGFTEQFF
J: TRBJ2-1; size: NA; V: TRBV7-2; CDR3: CATREDRVPNEQFF
J: TRBJ2-3; size: few; V: TRBV29-1; CDR3: CSVESSGSTDTQYF
J: TRBJ2-1; size: few; V: TRBV10-3; CDR3: CAISGLAGRNEQFF
J: TRBJ1-1; size: NA; V: TRBV5-1; CDR3: CASSLEWLNTEAFF
J: TRBJ2-7; size: NA; V: TRBV6-1; CDR3: CASSEQGGSDEQYF
J: TRBJ1-1; size: NA; V: TRBV5-1; CDR3: CASSSRRLGLRNTEAFF
J: TRBJ2-5; size: NA; V: TRBV27; CDR3: CASSPTSGVETQYF
J: TRBJ1-6; size: once; V: TRBV9; CDR3: CASSVEGQGYSPLHF
J: TRBJ2-3; size: NA; V: TRBV20-1; CDR3: CSAQLQGPDTQYF
J: TRBJ2-7; size: NA; V: TRBV10-3; CDR3: CAISESSTEQYF
J: TRBJ2-3; size: NA; V: TRBV7-9; CDR3: CASSDETSGRGDTQYF
J: TRBJ2-7; size: NA; V: TRBV6-1; CDR3: CASMRPGSYEQYF
J: TRBJ1-2; size: few; V: TRBV5-1; CDR3: CASARGQRPSNYGYTF
J: TRBJ1-1; size: NA; V: TRBV7-2; CDR3: CASSFWGPRGTEAFF
J: TRBJ2-4; size: NA; V: TRBV7-2; CDR3: CASSFVAGGRAKNIQYF
J: TRBJ2-3; size: few; V: TRBV4-3; CDR3: CASSQDPTSGGATDTQYF
J: TRBJ2-6; size: few; V: TRBV3-1; CDR3: CASSQVQGAWGANVLTF
J: TRBJ2-1; size: few; V: TRBV9; CDR3: CASSASRQRLAPVYNEQFF